This T cell receptor (beta chain) comes out of a study of blood T cells in healthy people across ages. V lost 7 bases and J lost 0, with 10 bases in between. In germline, CDR1 is DFQATT, CDR2 SNEGSKA (reference sequence). The CDR3 covers 13 residues. Primers used in a second PCR of about 7 to 12 cycles were a sample-barcoded 5' primer and a J-beta primer mix. Each CDR3 protein gets one entry after TCRdb re-called the 5' RACE reads with MiXCR. The sample shows some 940,000 distinct CDR3 sequences, almost 30% of them seen only once. These data were also filed under a second study, of T cells of mothers and their children.

The material sequenced was blood. The chain uses TRBV20-1 and TRBJ1-5; no clear D gene. This clonotype was obtained from a woman in her thirties or forties in good health. The CDR3 nucleotides read TGCAGTGTGCTCGAGGATAGCAATCAGCCCCAGCATTTT. Its protein product is CSVLEDSNQPQHF.